The rows below give T cell receptor beta chains drawn from one sample of a study of T cell clonotyping in hematopoietic cell transplantation. Only in-frame clones appear in the TCRdb table, and some are missing; sequencing was by immunoSEQ multiplex PCR. The data contain roughly 16,000 clones, around 93% of them singletons. The sequenced sample was peripheral blood mononuclear cells, obtained before stem cell transplant. The source is a man in his late teens or twenties with biphenotypic leukemia. Some clones in this sample may be carry-over from other donors' samples. The CDR3 runs from the conserved cysteine through the conserved F or W. A D gene is named only where the DNA matches it firmly. The size entry is marked missing in some rows and otherwise reads once, few, many or a size class.

TRBJ1-2,TRBV20-1,11,NA,NA,TGCAGCCTCCGACGGTACTATGGCTACACCTTC,CSLRRYYGYTF
TRBJ2-3,TRBV5-6,15,NA,once,TGTGCCAGCAGCTTGGGGGACACTGACACAGATACGCAGTATTTT,CASSLGDTDTDTQYF
TRBJ1-2,TRBV6-6,15,NA,NA,TGTGCCAGCAGACCCGCCGGACATACTAACTATGGCTACACCTTC,CASRPAGHTNYGYTF
TRBJ2-6,TRBV4-3,14,NA,NA,TGCGCCAGCAGCCAGATCTCTGGGGCCAACGTCCTGACTTTC,CASSQISGANVLTF
TRBJ2-2,TRBV5-6,14,NA,NA,TGTGCCAGCAGCTTTGGTCGGGGTTTTGGGGAGCTGTTTTTT,CASSFGRGFGELFF
TRBJ1-4,TRBV28,15,NA,NA,TGTGCCAGCAGTTCGAGGGGGGGGGCTAATGAAAAACTGTTTTTT,CASSSRGGANEKLFF
TRBJ1-1,TRBV2,14,NA,NA,TGTGCCAGCGTGTGGGGGGACATGAACACTGAAGCTTTCTTT,CASVWGDMNTEAFF
TRBJ2-7,TRBV27,15,NA,NA,TGTGCCAGCAGTCCCGCGGGGGCCTACAGCTACGAGCAGTACTTC,CASSPAGAYSYEQYF
TRBJ2-1,TRBV30,14,TRBD2,NA,TGTGCCTGGGACCGTGGGGGACTAGCATCTGAGCAGTTCTTC,CAWDRGGLASEQFF
TRBJ1-1,TRBV7-9,14,TRBD1,NA,TGTGCCAGCAGCTTAGGGACAGGCGAAACTGAAGCTTTCTTT,CASSLGTGETEAFF
TRBJ1-5,TRBV30,13,NA,once,TGTGCCTGGGAACAGGGACTTGGTCAGCCCCAGCATTTT,CAWEQGLGQPQHF
TRBJ1-2,TRBV30,18,TRBD1,NA,TGTGCCTGGAGTGATCACCCGGGACAGGGGATTGGAAACTATGGCTACACCTTC,CAWSDHPGQGIGNYGYTF
TRBJ2-3,TRBV5-4,18,TRBD2,once,TGTGCCAGCAGCAATCCGGGCGCTAGCGGGGGGGTGGCAGATACGCAGTATTTT,CASSNPGASGGVADTQYF
TRBJ2-7,TRBV5-4,13,TRBD1,NA,TGTGCCAGCAGGCCCGGGACAGGCTACGAGCAGTACTTC,CASRPGTGYEQYF
TRBJ2-7,TRBV29-1,15,TRBD1,NA,TGCAGCGTTGTAGGGACAGGGAGAGGGTCCTACGAGCAGTACTTC,CSVVGTGRGSYEQYF
TRBJ1-1,TRBV11-2,16,NA,NA,TGTGCCAGCAGCTCACCCAAGGGACACCCGAACACTGAAGCTTTCTTT,CASSSPKGHPNTEAFF
TRBJ1-1,TRBV30,14,TRBD1,once,TGTGCCTGGAGCCCCAGGGGGTCGGACGCTGAAGCTTTCTTT,CAWSPRGSDAEAFF